This record concerns one T cell receptor (beta chain) sequence. The antigen remains unidentified. TCR alpha and TCR beta cDNA libraries carrying sample barcodes and UMIs came from 5'RACE with constant-segment primers. TCRdb recomputed calls from the 5' RACE reads with MiXCR, one row per CDR3 protein. Counted here are about 560,000 distinct CDR3 sequences, 20% to 25% occurring once; the ten biggest clones make up around 8.4%. This sample was included in a study of T-cell memory formation after mild COVID-19. At the level of the study: Most TCR clusters belonged to a single donor.

Whole-study results and caveats: Contracting CD4+ clones sat mainly in CM and EM; CD8+ in EMRA. Clones from the second wave (peaking day 37) had unconfirmed SARS-CoV-2 specificity.

The source of this sequence is an adult woman who had mild COVID-19 (a few samples of this study predate the infection). Cell type and time point are not known. The sequenced material came from PBMCs or a T cell subset sorted from them (not recorded which).

In DNA form, the CDR3 reads TGTGCCAGCTCACCTTATGAAGGGGGCACAGATACGCAGTATTTT. It specifies CASSPYEGGTDTQYF. V is TRBV18 and J is TRBJ2-3; D may be TRBD1 (5 bases). The CDR3 has 15 residues. The V end was cut by 3 bases, the J end by 1 base, with 11 bases between. Germline CDR1 and CDR2: KGHSH and LQKENI.